One and the same sample provided the 26 T cell receptor beta chains below, sequenced in a study of CD8 T cells in ankylosing spondylitis listed by TCRdb under 2017. To prepare the library, 5' RACE was applied. The listed sequencing device is Illumina HiSeq 2500. TCRdb applied fastp at Q25 and MiXCR to the public reads, then kept only in-frame beta chains. Entries are consolidated by CDR3 protein sequence, retaining the most common genes and DNA. Within this sample are more than 200,000 distinct CDR3 sequences, with 20% to 30% of them counted one time only. The ten largest clonotypes hold over 0.55% of the sample. The sample comprised blood, either unsorted or a sorted T cell fraction (not recorded which). The receptor source for this set is a male donor with ankylosing spondylitis or in good health (not recorded which).

The rearrangement joins TRBV10-3 to TRBJ2-7; D may be TRBD1 (6 bases). Germline CDR1 ENHRY, CDR2 SYGVKD. Trimming removed 2 bases at V and 4 bases at J, with 15 bases between. This CDR3 has 15 amino acids. The CDR3 sequence is CAISEPGQGGYEQYF. The DNA for the CDR3 is TGTGCCATCAGTGAGCCGGGACAAGGGGGTTACGAGCAGTACTTC.

This clonotype was counted at least ten times. The chain employs TRBV9 and TRBJ1-3; a possible D gene is TRBD1 (5 bases). Trimming took off 3 bases at V and 0 bases at J, with 10 bases between the two ends. The CDR3 is 15 amino acids. Germline V gives CDR1 SGDLS, CDR2 YYNGEE. In nucleotides, the CDR3 is TGTGCCAGCAGCGACAGGACCAACTCTGGAAACACCATATATTTT. Its translation is CASSDRTNSGNTIYF.

This chain uses TRBV9 with TRBJ2-5, with D perhaps matching TRBD1 (5 bases). CDR1 SGDLS and CDR2 YYNGEE come from the germline V gene. V was pared by 0 bases and J by 0 bases, with 15 bases between. The length of the CDR3 is 17 residues. The CDR3 DNA follows: TGTGCCAGCAGCGTAGCTCCACAGGCAGTTAACCAAGAGACCCAGTACTTC. Residues: CASSVAPQAVNQETQYF.

With respect to this clonotype: One end of the junction is discordant with germline, which a read error may explain. The V call is TRBV7-7, the J call TRBJ1-1; D unclear. Germline assignment: CDR1 SSHAT and CDR2 FNYEAQ (reference sequence). The CDR3 runs 13 residues. CDR3 sequence (DNA): TGTGCTAGCAGCTTAGCTGCGAACACTGAAGCTTTCTTT. It yields the protein CASSLAANTEAFF.

This clonotype was counted at least ten times. The CDR3 DNA is TGCAGTGCTAGCCCCCTGGCAGGACTCACAGATACGCAGTATTTT. Translated, it gives CSASPLAGLTDTQYF. This sequence joins TRBV20-1 and TRBJ2-3; possibly TRBD2 for D (5 bases). The germline V and J ends were trimmed by 3 bases and 2 bases, with 15 bases remaining between them. CDR1 is DFQATT and CDR2 is SNEGSKA in the germline V gene (reference sequence). This CDR3 region has 15 residues.

At least ten counts were recorded for this clonotype. V gene TRBV20-1 combines with J gene TRBJ2-1; TRBD1 matches at 7 bases. This CDR3 spans 13 amino acids. Germline CDR1 and CDR2: DFQATT and SNEGSKA (reference sequence). Losses at the gene ends were 6 bases for V and 3 bases for J; bases not matched to a gene: 5. The CDR3 sequence: CSAPRQGYNEQFF. The CDR3 DNA reads as TGCAGTGCCCCGCGACAGGGCTACAATGAGCAGTTCTTC.

In this sample, this clonotype turned up many times. J is TRBJ1-1 and V is TRBV5-1; D is unresolved. V was shortened by 0 bases and J by 10 bases, with 13 bases between the two germline ends. Germline V lookup: CDR1 SGHRS, CDR2 YFSETQ. This CDR3 has 13 amino acids. CDR3 in DNA: TGCGCCAGCAGCTTGGCTTCCCGGAGTCGAGCTTTCTTT. It codes for CASSLASRSRAFF.

This clonotype has just a few counts. The chain combines TRBV20-1 with TRBJ2-5; 8 bases fit TRBD2. The ends lost 4 bases at V and 9 bases at J; junction bases unmatched: 13. Germline V gene lookup returns CDR1 DFQATT and CDR2 SNEGSKA (reference sequence). The CDR3 has 14 amino acids. The CDR3: CSATVSGVLGAQYF. CDR3 nucleotide sequence: TGCAGTGCTACAGTTAGCGGGGTATTAGGGGCCCAGTACTTC.

Notes on this clonotype: Just one base apart from a much larger clone, this may be a read error. The chain uses TRBV27 and TRBJ2-3; D uncertain. V lost 8 bases, J lost 5 bases, and 11 bases lay in between. Germline CDR1 MNHEY, CDR2 SMNVEV (reference sequence). The CDR3 is made up of 12 amino acids. The CDR3, as DNA: TGTGCCAGCTGGCCGGCCGTAGATACGCAGTATTTT. Translating gives CASWPAVDTQYF.

This clonotype was counted at least ten times. The chain carries TRBV11-2 and TRBJ2-2; possibly TRBD2 for D (6 bases). CDR3 length: 13 amino acids. Germline V gene data show CDR1 as SGHAT and CDR2 as FQNNGV. The germline V and J ends were trimmed by 11 bases and 6 bases, with 16 bases remaining between them. The CDR3 protein is CACGAWGAGELFF. For the CDR3, the DNA is TGTGCCTGCGGGGCTTGGGGGGCCGGGGAGCTGTTTTTT. Supplemented by reference TRBV11-2 and TRBJ2-2, the full variable domain reads EAGVAQSPRYKIIEKRQSVAFWCNPISGHATLYWYQQILGQGPKLLIQFQNNGVVDDSQLPKDRFSAERLKGVDSTLKIQPAKLEDSAVYLCACGAWGAGELFFGEGSRLTVL.

This clonotype was detected a few times. The V and J genes are TRBV11-2 and TRBJ2-3, with 7 bases aligning to TRBD1. V shed 5 bases and J 1 base; nucleotides not matched to a gene: 15. CDR1 and CDR2 from the germline V gene are SGHAT and FQNNGV. The CDR3 is 18 amino acids. In DNA form, the CDR3 reads TGTGCCAGCAGCCCCTCTAGTAGTAGGGGGCTCGGCACAGATACGCAGTATTTT. It is translated as CASSPSSSRGLGTDTQYF.

This clonotype was seen ten or more times. The chain employs TRBV20-1 and TRBJ2-3; the D is unclear. V was trimmed by 3 bases and J by 3 bases, leaving 16 bases between them. The germline gives CDR1 DFQATT, CDR2 SNEGSKA (reference sequence). The CDR3 is made up of 15 amino acids. The CDR3 DNA reads as TGCAGTGCTAGGGACCGGGTCAGAAATACAGATACGCAGTATTTT. Translation gives CSARDRVRNTDTQYF.

This clonotype was detected only once. The J gene is TRBJ2-7, the V gene TRBV7-8; TRBD2 is a possible D gene (6 bases). V lost 0 bases, J lost 0 bases, and 12 bases lay in between. CDR1 and CDR2 from the germline V gene are SGHVS and FQNEAQ. The CDR3 contains 16 residues. The CDR3 loop is CASSLAISGSSYEQYF. CDR3 nucleotide sequence: TGTGCCAGCAGCTTAGCAATTAGCGGCAGCTCCTACGAGCAGTACTTC.

This clonotype was counted many times. The genes are TRBV12-3 or TRBV12-4 and TRBJ1-4; D perhaps matches TRBD1 (5 bases). The CDR3 covers 15 residues. Trimming stripped 5 bases from V and 4 bases from J, with 14 bases between. In DNA, the CDR3 is TGTGCCAGCAGTCCCCTGGCAGGGTATAATGAAAAACTGTTTTTT. As protein: CASSPLAGYNEKLFF.

This clonotype has ten or more counts. The CDR3 coding sequence is TGTGCCATCACCCCTCGTGGCGACTATGGCTACACCTTC. It specifies CAITPRGDYGYTF. The V gene is TRBV10-3, the J gene TRBJ1-2, with D unclear. The CDR3 covers 13 residues. V was cut by 7 bases and J by 3 bases, with 12 bases left in between. Germline lookup yields CDR1 ENHRY and CDR2 SYGVKD.

In this sample, this clonotype turned up many times. The chain uses TRBV12-3 or TRBV12-4 and TRBJ2-2; 7 nucleotides match TRBD1. The CDR3 extends over 15 amino acids. The V segment lost 5 bases and the J segment 2 bases; nucleotides outside the gene matches: 5. CDR3 sequence: CASSPDRVNTGELFF. In DNA form, the CDR3 reads TGTGCCAGCAGTCCCGACAGGGTAAACACCGGGGAGCTGTTTTTT.

This rearrangement joins TRBV20-1 to TRBJ1-1, with 8 bases fitting TRBD1. CDR1 and CDR2 (germline): DFQATT, SNEGSKA (reference sequence). V shed 6 bases, J shed 1 base, and the junction held 19 bases outside the gene matches. The CDR3 covers 18 residues. This chain's CDR3 is CSARRGGRGQRGNTEAFF. For the CDR3, the DNA is TGCAGTGCCCGCCGGGGGGGCAGGGGGCAGAGGGGGAACACTGAAGCTTTCTTT.

This clonotype has a handful of counts. J is TRBJ2-7 and V is TRBV18; 9 positions agree with TRBD2. The CDR3 runs 16 residues. V trimming: 3 bases; J trimming: 7 bases; junction bases outside the gene matches: 13. The V gene's germline CDR1 is KGHSH and CDR2 LQKENI. The CDR3 protein is CASSPLPGLASLEQYF. The CDR3 DNA reads TGTGCCAGCTCACCGTTACCGGGACTAGCTTCGTTGGAGCAGTACTTC.

The J gene is TRBJ2-1, the V gene TRBV20-1; maybe TRBD1 (6 bases). V was cut by 0 bases and J by 7 bases, with 25 bases left in between. This CDR3 contains 18 residues. The V gene's germline CDR1 is DFQATT and CDR2 SNEGSKA (reference sequence). The DNA for the CDR3 is TGCAGTGCTAGAGATCTCTATCTCCAACAGGGTGCTATTAATGAGCAGTTCTTC. Its translation is CSARDLYLQQGAINEQFF.

This clonotype was recorded at least ten times. The chain couples TRBV29-1 to TRBJ2-7; unclear D gene. Germline V CDR1 and CDR2: SQVTM, ANQGSEA. This CDR3 spans 13 amino acids. V gave up 4 bases and J gave up 0 bases, with 10 bases separating them. Here the CDR3 DNA reads TGCAGCGTTGTGGTGGGCAGCTCCTACGAGCAGTACTTC. This sequence encodes CSVVVGSSYEQYF.

This clonotype appeared a few times. This sequence joins TRBV12-3 or TRBV12-4 and TRBJ2-1; no clear D. This CDR3 has 15 amino acids. The V and J ends lost 2 bases and 3 bases respectively, with 11 bases between them. The CDR3 DNA sequence: TGTGCCAGCAGTTTATTAGCCAGAGACTACAATGAGCAGTTCTTC. Amino acids: CASSLLARDYNEQFF.

There are a few counts of this clonotype. This sequence joins TRBV28 and TRBJ1-2, with a tentative D call TRBD1 (5 bases). Germline V CDR1 and CDR2: MDHEN, SYDVKM. Trimming cost V 2 bases and J 4 bases, with 8 bases left between them. This CDR3 spans 13 amino acids. The CDR3: CASSLGGAYGYTF. The CDR3 bases are TGTGCCAGCAGTTTAGGAGGGGCCTATGGCTACACCTTC.

The chain employs TRBV5-5 and TRBJ1-1; D is unresolved. The CDR3 contains 13 residues. V lost 3 bases and J 5 bases, leaving 11 bases between the germline ends. The V gene's germline CDR1 is SGHKS and CDR2 YYEKEE (reference sequence). Here the CDR3 reads CASSYLIRTEAFF. The DNA for the CDR3 is TGTGCCAGCAGCTACTTAATACGGACTGAAGCTTTCTTT.

The V call is TRBV7-8, the J call TRBJ2-1; no firm D call. Trimming pared 1 base from V and 8 bases from J, leaving 15 bases between. This CDR3 contains 15 residues. Looked up from germline, CDR1 is SGHVS and CDR2 is FQNEAQ. This CDR3 reads CASSLGVGSGDEQFF. The CDR3 DNA follows: TGTGCCAGCAGCTTAGGGGTTGGATCTGGGGATGAGCAGTTCTTC.

This clonotype was seen repeatedly, ten times or more. This sequence joins TRBV2 and TRBJ2-2, with D unresolved. Trimming shortened V by 8 bases and J by 7 bases, and 14 bases separated the two germline ends. This CDR3 contains 13 residues. CDR1 and CDR2 from the germline V gene are SNHLY and FYNNEI. In DNA, the CDR3 is TGTGCCAGCCTAAGGCAGGAGAGCGGGGAGCTGTTTTTT. Amino acid sequence: CASLRQESGELFF. The full variable domain, rest sourced from reference TRBV2 and TRBJ2-2, is EPEVTQTPSHQVTQMGQEVILRCVPISNHLYFYWYRQILGQKVEFLVSFYNNEISEKSEIFDDQFSVERPDGSNFTLKIRSTKLEDSAMYFCASLRQESGELFFGEGSRLTVL.

This clonotype has more than one count but fewer than ten. The rearrangement links TRBV7-2 to TRBJ2-5; weak D call: TRBD2 (6 bases). Germline V lookup: CDR1 SGHTA, CDR2 FQGNSA. Trimming shortened V by 9 bases and J by 5 bases, and 16 bases separated the two germline ends. The CDR3 is 13 amino acids. This CDR3 is CASAGMAGETQYF. DNA for the CDR3: TGTGCCAGTGCGGGGATGGCCGGGGAGACCCAGTACTTC.